These 30 T cell receptor beta chains were sequenced from one sample in a study of T cell responses to AZD1222 COVID-19 vaccine (dated by TCRdb to the early 2020s). The library relied on the immunoSEQ multiplex PCR assay. Imported from immuneACCESS, the table was reduced by TCRdb to in-frame sequences with V and J called. These copies leave out some clones; in studies compared against another copy, an unresolved V gene accounts for under half, and the cause of the remainder is not known. The sample data list around 78,000 clones, and around 90% of these were observed just once. In total, the top ten clones hold more than 4% of the sample. Reading the label with the study, this specimen's time point is: baseline before first vaccination. The input for sequencing was peripheral blood, taken on day 0 of AZD1222 vaccination. Source of these receptors: an adult in good health.

The chain links TRBV6-5 to TRBJ2-7, with 11 bases lining up with TRBD2. Germline V CDR1 and CDR2: MNHEY, SVGAGI. This CDR3 has 15 residues. V lost 6 bases and J lost 2; bases outside the gene matches: 6. The CDR3 coding sequence is TGTGCCAGCAGACCCGGGACTAGCGGAACCTACGAGCAGTACTTC. This codes for CASRPGTSGTYEQYF.

This chain uses TRBV5-6 with TRBJ1-1; weak D call: TRBD1 (6 bases). V shed 4 bases and J shed 0 bases, with 13 bases lying between them. Looked up from germline, CDR1 is SGHDT and CDR2 is YYEEEE. The CDR3 is 15 residues long. This CDR3 reads CASSPTGRMNTEAFF. As DNA, the CDR3 is TGTGCCAGCAGCCCGACAGGACGCATGAACACTGAAGCTTTCTTT.

This clone was observed a single time. The chain has TRBV9 and TRBJ1-4, with 9 bases aligning to TRBD1. V gave up 2 bases and J gave up 7 bases; unmatched junction bases: 9. Germline-derived CDR1 and CDR2 are SGDLS and YYNGEE. CDR3 length equals 16 residues. The CDR3 spells CASSVGTGMIGEKLFF. The CDR3 nucleotides are TGTGCCAGCAGCGTTGGGACAGGGATGATAGGTGAAAAACTGTTTTTT.

CDR3 sequence: CATSDPGTGGNTEAFF. In DNA form, the CDR3 reads TGTGCCACCAGTGACCCCGGGACAGGGGGGAACACTGAAGCTTTCTTT. This sequence joins TRBV24-1 and TRBJ1-1; TRBD1 matches at 11 bases. Germline CDR1 reads KGHDR; CDR2 reads SFDVKD. With 4 bases clipped from V and 1 base from J, the junction kept 4 bases outside the gene matches. The CDR3 has 16 residues.

The rearrangement links TRBV4-3 to TRBJ1-2; TRBD1 is a possible D gene (5 bases). The CDR3 extends over 15 amino acids. V shed 0 bases and J shed 4 bases, with 12 bases lying between them. The germline V gene encodes CDR1 LGHNA and CDR2 YSLEER. The CDR3 loop reads CASSQDRGSSYGYTF. The CDR3 coding sequence is TGCGCCAGCAGCCAAGATAGGGGTTCATCCTATGGCTACACCTTC.

The V gene is TRBV6-5, the J gene TRBJ1-2; 7 bases align to TRBD1. Germline lookup yields CDR1 MNHEY and CDR2 SVGAGI. V was pared by 7 bases and J by 12 bases, with 14 bases of the junction left unmatched. This CDR3 spans 13 amino acids. The CDR3 spells CASNADRLVGDTF. The CDR3 DNA follows: TGTGCCAGCAACGCGGACAGGTTGGTGGGAGACACCTTC.

The genes are TRBV12-3 or TRBV12-4 and TRBJ2-7; D perhaps matches TRBD1 (5 bases). V gave up 5 bases and J gave up 3 bases, with 11 bases separating them. The CDR3 consists of 13 residues. The CDR3 DNA reads as TGTGCCAGCAGTCTTGACAGCCACTACGAGCAGTACTTC. Its translation is CASSLDSHYEQYF.

This clone was counted once. The V gene is TRBV6-5, the J gene TRBJ1-5; 8 bases line up with TRBD1. The CDR3 length is 13 residues. V gave up 7 bases and J gave up 4 bases; unmatched junction bases: 3. Germline-derived CDR1 and CDR2 are MNHEY and SVGAGI. For the CDR3, the DNA is TGTGCCAGCAAGCGGACAGGGAATCAGCCCCAGCATTTT. Translated: CASKRTGNQPQHF.

The rearrangement uses TRBV3-1 (or the pseudogene TRBV3-2) and TRBJ2-7, with 8 bases lining up with TRBD2. V shed 1 base and J 0 bases; nucleotides not matched to a gene: 8. Per germline, CDR1 LGHDT and CDR2 YNNKEL (reference sequence). This CDR3 has 17 residues. CDR3 in amino acids: CASSQGGGPLPSYEQYF. CDR3 nucleotides: TGTGCCAGCAGCCAAGGCGGGGGGCCGCTCCCCTCCTACGAGCAGTACTTC.

The CDR3 spells CASRTGTGTEAFF. The CDR3 DNA follows: TGTGCCAGCAGGACAGGGACGGGCACTGAAGCTTTCTTT. The V call is TRBV6-4, the J call TRBJ1-1; TRBD1 matches at 7 bases. The CDR3 is made up of 13 amino acids. The V gene's germline CDR1 is MRHNA and CDR2 SNTAGT. Trimming cost V 6 bases and J 4 bases; bases outside gene matches: 5.

This clone has just one count. This chain joins TRBV7-5 and TRBJ2-7; TRBD2, the D gene given by the table, was not confirmed from the DNA. TRBV7-5 is described as a pseudogene. The CDR3 spans 16 residues. CDR3 protein: CARSSLRREESYEQYF. The CDR3 region has the DNA TGTGCCAGAAGCTCCCTAAGGCGGGAGGAATCCTACGAGCAGTACTTC.

The genes are TRBV7-2 and TRBJ1-3; D gene unclear. The CDR3 runs to 15 residues. V dropped 1 base and J dropped 0 bases, with 7 bases sitting between them. Germline CDR1 SGHTA, CDR2 FQGNSA. The CDR3 protein is CASSLEQSSGNTIYF. CDR3 nucleotides: TGTGCCAGCAGCTTAGAACAGAGCTCTGGAAACACCATATATTTT.

The chain employs TRBV2 and TRBJ2-2, with 16 positions matching TRBD2. Germline loops: CDR1 SNHLY, CDR2 FYNNEI. Trimming at V came to 5 bases and at J to 3 bases, leaving 6 bases not matched to a gene. This CDR3 has 18 residues. The CDR3 sequence is CASSPGTSGRADTGELFF. CDR3 nucleotide sequence: TGTGCCAGCAGTCCAGGGACTAGCGGGAGGGCCGACACCGGGGAGCTGTTTTTT.

The CDR3 DNA sequence: TGTGCCAGCAGCCTCTCCTCCTACGAGCAGTACTTC. Translation: CASSLSSYEQYF. The V call is TRBV4-2, the J call TRBJ2-7; no definite D call. CDR3 size: 12 residues. Trimming removed 4 bases from V and 0 bases from J, with 4 bases in between. Germline loops: CDR1 LGHNA, CDR2 YNFKEQ.

The V gene is TRBV4-1, the J gene TRBJ1-2, with 7 bases matching TRBD1. Germline CDR1 and CDR2: MGHRA and YSYEKL. With 3 bases clipped from V and 6 bases from J, the junction kept 7 bases outside the gene matches. This CDR3 is 14 amino acids long. The CDR3 bases are TGCGCCAGCAGCCAGCCCCCGGGACAGAATGGCTACACCTTC. This translates into CASSQPPGQNGYTF.

V and J are TRBV3-1 (or the pseudogene TRBV3-2) and TRBJ1-2; perhaps TRBD1 as D (5 bases). V was shortened by 3 bases and J by 8 bases, with 13 bases between the two germline ends. The CDR3 extends over 13 amino acids. In germline, CDR1 is LGHDT, CDR2 YNNKEL (reference sequence). In DNA, the CDR3 is TGTGCCAGCAGCCACCGGGGGAGGGAGGGCTACACCTTC. Its translation: CASSHRGREGYTF.

This clone was detected only once. V gene TRBV5-6 combines with J gene TRBJ1-2, with D possibly TRBD1 on 5 matching bases. CDR1 and CDR2 from the germline V gene are SGHDT and YYEEEE. The germline V and J ends were trimmed by 4 bases and 4 bases, with 8 bases remaining between them. The length of the CDR3 is 12 residues. As DNA, the CDR3 is TGTGCCAGCAGCCAGGGTGGCTATGGCTACACCTTC. Protein product: CASSQGGYGYTF. Using reference TRBV5-6 and TRBJ1-2 for the parts outside the CDR3, the full variable domain is DAGVTQSPTHLIKTRGQQVTLRCSPKSGHDTVSWYQQALGQGPQFIFQYYEEEERQRGNFPDRFSGHQFPNYSSELNVNALLLGDSALYLCASSQGGYGYTFGSGTRLTVV.

This chain links TRBV12-3 or TRBV12-4 with TRBJ1-1, with TRBD1 identical over 9 bases. The CDR3 runs 12 residues. Germline trimming cut 5 bases from V and 10 bases from J; bases unmatched to any gene: 5. The CDR3 nucleotides read TGTGCCAGCAGTGGGGGACAGGGCAGAGCTTTCTTT. Protein sequence: CASSGGQGRAFF.

V usage is TRBV4-2 and J usage is TRBJ2-3; no definite D call. The CDR3 extends over 17 amino acids. Germline lookup yields CDR1 LGHNA and CDR2 YNFKEQ. Trimming shortened V by 0 bases and J by 5 bases, and 18 bases separated the two germline ends. The chain's CDR3 is CASSQDFGSQARDTQYF. The CDR3 region has the DNA TGTGCCAGCAGCCAAGATTTCGGCTCCCAGGCAAGAGATACGCAGTATTTT.

V is TRBV6-2 or TRBV6-3 and J is TRBJ1-1; 8 bases align to TRBD1. The CDR3 length is 16 residues. Germline V gives CDR1 MNHEY, CDR2 SVGEGT. Trimming took 5 bases from V and 6 from J; bases not matched to a gene: 14. The CDR3 loop is CASSGAGGSTIPEAFF. As DNA, the CDR3 is TGTGCCAGCAGTGGAGCAGGGGGCTCTACTATCCCTGAAGCTTTCTTT.

The chain couples TRBV28 to TRBJ2-7; 14 bases line up with TRBD2. Germline CDR1 is MDHEN and CDR2 is SYDVKM. The CDR3 extends over 17 amino acids. V gave up 0 bases and J gave up 2 bases; unmatched junction bases: 3. CDR3 loop: CASSLWTSGRAPYEQYF. For the CDR3, the DNA is TGTGCCAGCAGTTTATGGACTAGCGGGAGGGCCCCCTACGAGCAGTACTTC.

The V and J genes are TRBV11-2 and TRBJ1-2; D might be TRBD1 (6 bases). Germline values: CDR1 SGHAT, CDR2 FQNNGV. V was trimmed by 5 bases and J by 1 base, leaving 11 bases between them. The length of the CDR3 is 14 residues. The CDR3 bases are TGTGCCAGCAGCCCCCAGGGGAGTAACTATGGCTACACCTTC. Protein product: CASSPQGSNYGYTF.

This clone was picked up a small number of times. The V call is TRBV9, the J call TRBJ1-6; D unclear. The V gene lost 4 bases and the J gene lost 9 bases, with 14 bases spanning the gap. From germline, CDR1 is SGDLS and CDR2 YYNGEE. The CDR3 loop spans 14 amino acids. The CDR3 is CASSPSVGVSPLHF. In DNA form, the CDR3 reads TGTGCCAGCAGCCCGTCAGTCGGGGTTTCACCCCTCCACTTT.

The V call is TRBV5-6, the J call TRBJ2-1; 7 bases agree with TRBD2. The CDR3 consists of 17 residues. The germline V gene has CDR1 SGHDT and CDR2 YYEEEE. The trim removed 6 bases at V and 0 bases at J, leaving 12 bases unmatched. CDR3 sequence: CASTPTTGRPSYNEQFF. CDR3 nucleotides: TGTGCCAGCACCCCGACTACCGGGAGGCCCTCCTACAATGAGCAGTTCTTC.

The chain recombines TRBV7-3 with TRBJ2-6; D not certain. Germline CDR1 is SGHTA and CDR2 is FQGTGA. The V and J ends lost 0 bases and 1 base respectively, with 10 bases between them. CDR3 length: 17 amino acids. CDR3 region: CASSLTPGQSGANVLTF. In nucleotides, the CDR3 is TGTGCCAGCAGCTTAACCCCAGGCCAGTCTGGGGCCAACGTCCTGACTTTC. The complete variable domain, with remaining parts taken from reference TRBV7-3 and TRBJ2-6, reads GAGVSQTPSNKVTEKGKYVELRCDPISGHTALYWYRQSLGQGPEFLIYFQGTGAADDSGLPNDRFFAVRPEGSVSTLKIQRTERGDSAVYLCASSLTPGQSGANVLTFGAGSRLTVL.

The rearrangement uses TRBV7-7 and TRBJ1-2, with D unclear. The CDR3 has 11 amino acids. Trimming took off 8 bases at V and 10 bases at J, with 14 bases between the two ends. CDR1 SSHAT and CDR2 FNYEAQ come from the germline V gene (reference sequence). The CDR3: CASGRVDNYTF. The CDR3 region has the DNA TGTGCCAGCGGGAGAGTAGACAACTACACCTTC. Full variable domain (missing parts from reference TRBV7-7 and TRBJ1-2): GAGVSQSPRYKVTKRGQDVTLRCDPISSHATLYWYQQALGQGPEFLTYFNYEAQPDKSGLPSDRFSAERPEGSISTLTIQRTEQRDSAMYRCASGRVDNYTFGSGTRLTVV.

The CDR3 region is CASSPTGTRGLDTQYF. CDR3 bases: TGTGCCAGCAGCCCGACCGGGACACGGGGATTAGATACGCAGTATTTT. The chain joins TRBV7-6 to TRBJ2-3, with D maybe TRBD1 (6 bases). The V gene lost 5 bases and the J gene lost 5 bases, with 20 bases spanning the gap. Germline values: CDR1 SGHVS, CDR2 FNYEAQ. The CDR3 length is 16 residues. Based on the CDR3 plus reference TRBV7-6 and TRBJ2-3, the full variable domain is GAGVSQSPRYKVTKRGQDVALRCDPISGHVSLYWYRQALGQGPEFLTYFNYEAQQDKSGLPNDRFSAERPEGSISTLTIQRTEQRDSAMYRCASSPTGTRGLDTQYFGPGTRLTVL.

The J gene is TRBJ2-2, the V gene TRBV3-1 (or the pseudogene TRBV3-2); no clear D. The CDR3 has 14 residues. Germline V gene lookup returns CDR1 LGHDT and CDR2 YNNKEL (reference sequence). Trimming cost V 4 bases and J 2 bases, with 8 bases left between them. CDR3 nucleotide sequence: TGTGCCAGCAGCCTGGTCCGAAACACCGGGGAGCTGTTTTTT. This gives the protein CASSLVRNTGELFF.

This sequence joins TRBV27 and TRBJ1-5; D not resolved. The germline V and J ends were trimmed by 6 bases and 0 bases, with 15 bases remaining between them. This CDR3 is built from 16 residues. CDR1 MNHEY and CDR2 SMNVEV come from the germline V gene (reference sequence). Here the CDR3 reads CASRPAGAYSNQPQHF. The CDR3 region has the DNA TGTGCCAGCAGGCCGGCAGGAGCTTATAGCAATCAGCCCCAGCATTTT.

The gene calls are TRBV11-2 and TRBJ2-7; 8 bases line up with TRBD2. V was clipped by 7 bases and J by 5 bases; unmatched bases: 19. CDR3 length: 17 residues. Germline CDR1 reads SGHAT; CDR2 reads FQNNGV. CDR3 residues: CASTPGDGREVVHEQYF. As DNA, the CDR3 is TGTGCCAGCACCCCAGGAGACGGGCGGGAGGTGGTTCACGAGCAGTACTTC.